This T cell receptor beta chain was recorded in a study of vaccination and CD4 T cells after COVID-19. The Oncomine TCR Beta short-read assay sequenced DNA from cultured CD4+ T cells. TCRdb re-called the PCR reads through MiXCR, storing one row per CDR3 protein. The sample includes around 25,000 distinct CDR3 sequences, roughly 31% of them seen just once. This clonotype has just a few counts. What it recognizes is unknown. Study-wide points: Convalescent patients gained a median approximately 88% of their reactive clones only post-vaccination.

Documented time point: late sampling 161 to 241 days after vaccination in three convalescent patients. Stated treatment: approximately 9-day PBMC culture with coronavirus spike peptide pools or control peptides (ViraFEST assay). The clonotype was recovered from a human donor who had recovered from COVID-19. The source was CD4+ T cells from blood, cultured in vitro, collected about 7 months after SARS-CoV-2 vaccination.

CDR3 nucleotides: TGCAGTGCTCGTAGCCAGGGGGACGGCTACACCTTC. Protein sequence: CSARSQGDGYTF. The rearrangement links TRBV20-1 to TRBJ1-2; 7 bases are a match to TRBD1. This CDR3 contains 12 residues. Germline CDR1 is DFQATT and CDR2 is SNEGSKA (reference sequence). Germline trimming cut 5 bases from V and 8 bases from J; bases unmatched to any gene: 8.